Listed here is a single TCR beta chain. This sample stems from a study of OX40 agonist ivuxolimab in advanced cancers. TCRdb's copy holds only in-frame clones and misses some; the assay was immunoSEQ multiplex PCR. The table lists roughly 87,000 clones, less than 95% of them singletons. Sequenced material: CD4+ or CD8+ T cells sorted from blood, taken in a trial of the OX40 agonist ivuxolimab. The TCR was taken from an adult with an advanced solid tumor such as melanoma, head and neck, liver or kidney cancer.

The CDR3 coding sequence is TGCGCCAGCAGCCAAGAACCGGGCTACGAGCAGTACGTC. It is translated as CASSQEPGYEQYV. V and J are TRBV4-1 and TRBJ2-7; D call uncertain. The CDR3 spans 13 residues. Trimming took 0 bases from V and 3 from J, leaving 6 bases between them. Germline V CDR1 and CDR2: MGHRA, YSYEKL.